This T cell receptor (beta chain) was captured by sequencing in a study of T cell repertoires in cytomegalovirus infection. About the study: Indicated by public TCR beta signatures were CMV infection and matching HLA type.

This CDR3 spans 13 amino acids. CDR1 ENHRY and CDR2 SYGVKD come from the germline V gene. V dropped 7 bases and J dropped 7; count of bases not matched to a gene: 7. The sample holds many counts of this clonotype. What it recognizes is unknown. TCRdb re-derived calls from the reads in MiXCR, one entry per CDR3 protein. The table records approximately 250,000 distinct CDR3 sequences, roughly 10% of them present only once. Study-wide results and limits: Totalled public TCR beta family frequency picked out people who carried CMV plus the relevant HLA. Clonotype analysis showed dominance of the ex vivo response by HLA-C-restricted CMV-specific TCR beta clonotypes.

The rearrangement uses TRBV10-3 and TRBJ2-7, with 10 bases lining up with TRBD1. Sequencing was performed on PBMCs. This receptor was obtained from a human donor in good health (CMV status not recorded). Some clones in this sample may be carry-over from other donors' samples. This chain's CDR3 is CAITPGQGREQYF. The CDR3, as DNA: TGTGCCATCACTCCGGGACAGGGGAGGGAGCAGTACTTC.